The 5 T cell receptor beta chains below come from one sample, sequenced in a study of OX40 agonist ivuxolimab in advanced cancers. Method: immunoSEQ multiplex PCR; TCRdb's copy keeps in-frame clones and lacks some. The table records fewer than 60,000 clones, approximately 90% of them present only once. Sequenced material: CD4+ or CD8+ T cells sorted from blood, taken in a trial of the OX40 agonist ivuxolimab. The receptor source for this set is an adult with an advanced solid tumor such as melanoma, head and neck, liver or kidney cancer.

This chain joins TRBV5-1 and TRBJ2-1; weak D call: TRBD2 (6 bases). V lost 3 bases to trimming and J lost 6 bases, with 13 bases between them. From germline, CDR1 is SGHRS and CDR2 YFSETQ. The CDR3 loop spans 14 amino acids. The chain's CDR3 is CASSYGVEGNEQFF. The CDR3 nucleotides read TGCGCCAGCAGCTACGGGGTGGAGGGCAATGAGCAGTTCTTC.

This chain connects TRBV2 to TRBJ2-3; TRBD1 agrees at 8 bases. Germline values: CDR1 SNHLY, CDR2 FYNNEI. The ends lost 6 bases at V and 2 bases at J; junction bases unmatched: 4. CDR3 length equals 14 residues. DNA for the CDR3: TGTGCCAGCAGGAAGGGACAGGACACAGATACGCAGTATTTT. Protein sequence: CASRKGQDTDTQYF.

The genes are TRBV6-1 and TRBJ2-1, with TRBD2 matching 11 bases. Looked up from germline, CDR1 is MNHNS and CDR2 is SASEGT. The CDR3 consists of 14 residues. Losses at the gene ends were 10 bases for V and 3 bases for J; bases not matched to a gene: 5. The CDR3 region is CATRTSGFYNEQFF. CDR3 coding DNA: TGTGCCACCAGGACTAGCGGGTTCTACAATGAGCAGTTCTTC.

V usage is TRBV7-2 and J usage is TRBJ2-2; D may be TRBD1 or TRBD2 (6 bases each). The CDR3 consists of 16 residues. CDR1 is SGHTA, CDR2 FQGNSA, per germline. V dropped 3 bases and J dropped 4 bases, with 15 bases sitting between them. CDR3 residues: CASSLGGSTITGELFF. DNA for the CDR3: TGTGCCAGCAGCTTGGGGGGCAGCACTATCACCGGGGAGCTGTTTTTT.

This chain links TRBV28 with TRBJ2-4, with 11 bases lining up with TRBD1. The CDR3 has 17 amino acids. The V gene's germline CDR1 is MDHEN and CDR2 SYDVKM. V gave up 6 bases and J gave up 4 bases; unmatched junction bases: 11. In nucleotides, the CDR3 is TGTGCCAGCAGCCCTAATTCGGGACAGGGGGATAAAAACATTCAGTACTTC. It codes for CASSPNSGQGDKNIQYF.